This T cell receptor (beta chain) was retrieved from a study of T cell responses to AZD1222 COVID-19 vaccine. Study outcomes and limitations: Repertoire sampling was restricted to post-peak T cell response timepoints.

Note on this clone: Its antigen is unidentified.

Clones were read by immunoSEQ multiplex PCR, and TCRdb kept only the in-frame ones, dropping some. The data contain 150,000 to 200,000 clones, about 90% of them singletons. Germline V lookup: CDR1 LGHDT, CDR2 YNNKEL (reference sequence). CDR3 size: 15 residues. V was pared by 1 base and J by 1 base, with 10 bases between. This TCR was recovered from an adult who received the AZD1222 COVID-19 vaccine. The source was peripheral blood, collected 28 days after the second AZD1222 dose. This chain uses TRBV3-1 (or the pseudogene TRBV3-2) with TRBJ2-5, with D possibly matching TRBD2 (6 bases). The CDR3 reads CASSQGAGPQETQYF. The CDR3, as DNA: TGTGCCAGCAGCCAAGGCGCGGGACCCCAAGAGACCCAGTACTTC.